A selection of T cell receptor beta chains follows, all from one sample in a study of cytomegalovirus exposure and HLA in healthy donors. The repertoire was sequenced with immunoSEQ multiplex PCR; TCRdb's copy has only in-frame clones and lacks some. Here the sample spans about 200,000 clones, 79% being singletons. The sample consisted of PBMCs. The receptor source for this set is a girl aged 10 to 17 in good health and CMV-seropositive. The CDR3 runs from the conserved cysteine through the conserved F or W. Each record gives: CDR3 protein, CDR3 DNA, D gene, V gene, clone size, J gene. The D gene is left open where the match is weak. Clone size is given for some rows only: seen once, a few or many times, or a class if the clone is expanded.

cdr3_aa: CASSTQGISYGYTF
cdr3_nt: TGTGCCAGCAGCACCCAGGGGATTAGCTATGGCTACACCTTC
d_call: NA
v_call: TRBV21-1
clone_size: few
j_call: TRBJ1-2

cdr3_aa: CASSLLGQGVWNEQFF
cdr3_nt: TGTGCCAGCAGTTTATTGGGGCAGGGGGTATGGAATGAGCAGTTCTTC
d_call: TRBD1
v_call: TRBV27
clone_size: NA
j_call: TRBJ2-1

cdr3_aa: CASSYATGQRPYGYTF
cdr3_nt: TGTGCCAGCAGCTACGCTACGGGACAGAGACCCTATGGCTACACCTTC
d_call: TRBD1
v_call: TRBV7-9
clone_size: few
j_call: TRBJ1-2

cdr3_aa: CASSNPVEQFF
cdr3_nt: TGTGCCAGTAGTAACCCGGTTGAGCAGTTCTTC
d_call: NA
v_call: TRBV19
clone_size: NA
j_call: TRBJ2-1

cdr3_aa: CASSSRQGGTEAFF
cdr3_nt: TGTGCCAGCAGCTCAAGACAGGGTGGCACTGAAGCTTTCTTT
d_call: TRBD1
v_call: TRBV7-2
clone_size: NA
j_call: TRBJ1-1

cdr3_aa: CASSRTGKGHNEQFF
cdr3_nt: TGTGCCAGCAGTCGCACAGGGAAAGGGCACAATGAGCAGTTCTTC
d_call: NA
v_call: TRBV2
clone_size: NA
j_call: TRBJ2-1

cdr3_aa: CASSGTSGGVNEQFF
cdr3_nt: TGTGCCAGCAGTGGGACTAGCGGGGGGGTTAATGAGCAGTTCTTC
d_call: TRBD2
v_call: TRBV6-1
clone_size: few
j_call: TRBJ2-1

cdr3_aa: CSVEGQFTGELFF
cdr3_nt: TGCAGCGTTGAGGGACAGTTCACCGGGGAGCTGTTTTTT
d_call: TRBD1
v_call: TRBV29-1
clone_size: NA
j_call: TRBJ2-2

cdr3_aa: CASIGGWGLTGELFF
cdr3_nt: TGTGCCAGCATTGGGGGTTGGGGACTCACCGGGGAGCTGTTTTTT
d_call: NA
v_call: TRBV6-5
clone_size: NA
j_call: TRBJ2-2

cdr3_aa: CASSTYRGEIEKLFF
cdr3_nt: TGTGCCAGCAGCACTTACAGGGGGGAGATTGAAAAACTGTTTTTT
d_call: TRBD1
v_call: TRBV7-9
clone_size: NA
j_call: TRBJ1-4

cdr3_aa: CASSLDTSEAYNEQFF
cdr3_nt: TGTGCCAGCAGCTTAGATACTAGCGAGGCCTACAATGAGCAGTTCTTC
d_call: TRBD2
v_call: TRBV11-3
clone_size: NA
j_call: TRBJ2-1

cdr3_aa: CASSVDHTQYQPQHF
cdr3_nt: TGTGCCAGCAGTGTCGATCACACACAGTATCAGCCCCAGCATTTT
d_call: NA
v_call: TRBV2
clone_size: NA
j_call: TRBJ1-5

cdr3_aa: CARGEGVSNQPQHF
cdr3_nt: TGCGCCCGTGGGGAGGGGGTCAGCAATCAGCCCCAGCATTTT
d_call: NA
v_call: TRBV4-3
clone_size: NA
j_call: TRBJ1-5

cdr3_aa: CASSQDPGDIFNYGYTF
cdr3_nt: TGTGCCAGCAGCCAAGATCCCGGGGACATATTCAACTATGGCTACACCTTC
d_call: NA
v_call: TRBV4-2
clone_size: NA
j_call: TRBJ1-2

cdr3_aa: CASSPSARTRSYEQYF
cdr3_nt: TGTGCCAGCAGCCCTAGCGCCCGGACAAGATCCTACGAGCAGTACTTC
d_call: NA
v_call: TRBV16
clone_size: NA
j_call: TRBJ2-7

cdr3_aa: CATSRSGFYGYTF
cdr3_nt: TGTGCCACCAGCAGATCAGGTTTCTATGGCTACACCTTC
d_call: NA
v_call: TRBV15
clone_size: NA
j_call: TRBJ1-2

cdr3_aa: CASNRDDRGYEQYF
cdr3_nt: TGTGCCAGCAACCGAGACGACAGGGGCTACGAGCAGTACTTC
d_call: TRBD1
v_call: TRBV7-9
clone_size: few
j_call: TRBJ2-7

cdr3_aa: CASSHITSSGGEQFF
cdr3_nt: TGTGCCAGCAGCCACATTACCTCTAGCGGGGGTGAGCAGTTCTTC
d_call: TRBD2
v_call: TRBV9
clone_size: NA
j_call: TRBJ2-1

cdr3_aa: CASRGGAAGTDTQYF
cdr3_nt: TGTGCCAGCCGGGGGGGGGCCGCTGGCACAGATACGCAGTATTTT
d_call: TRBD2
v_call: TRBV2
clone_size: few
j_call: TRBJ2-3

cdr3_aa: CASSPTRGGAKKNIQYF
cdr3_nt: TGTGCCAGCAGCCCGACCCGGGGGGGGGCAAAAAAAAACATTCAGTACTTC
d_call: TRBD2
v_call: TRBV7-2
clone_size: NA
j_call: TRBJ2-4

cdr3_aa: CSSSGSEAFF
cdr3_nt: TGTTCCAGCTCGGGATCTGAAGCTTTCTTT
d_call: NA
v_call: TRBV7-9
clone_size: NA
j_call: TRBJ1-1

cdr3_aa: CASSLFGLAKNIQYF
cdr3_nt: TGTGCCAGCAGCTTGTTTGGACTAGCCAAAAACATTCAGTACTTC
d_call: NA
v_call: TRBV5-6
clone_size: NA
j_call: TRBJ2-4

cdr3_aa: CASSGRGSGGTYEQYF
cdr3_nt: TGTGCCAGCAGCGGGCGGGGTAGCGGGGGCACCTACGAGCAGTACTTC
d_call: TRBD2
v_call: TRBV5-6
clone_size: once
j_call: TRBJ2-7

cdr3_aa: CASSSANEKLFF
cdr3_nt: TGTGCCAGCAGCTCGGCTAATGAAAAACTGTTTTTT
d_call: NA
v_call: TRBV7-2
clone_size: NA
j_call: TRBJ1-4

cdr3_aa: CAWSVSRVSSGNTIYF
cdr3_nt: TGTGCCTGGAGTGTATCACGAGTGTCCTCAGGAAACACCATATATTTT
d_call: NA
v_call: TRBV30
clone_size: NA
j_call: TRBJ1-3

cdr3_aa: CASTEFSGKTEAFF
cdr3_nt: TGTGCCAGCACCGAATTCTCAGGGAAAACTGAAGCTTTCTTT
d_call: NA
v_call: TRBV6-5
clone_size: NA
j_call: TRBJ1-1

cdr3_aa: CASSGSTSGRDTQYF
cdr3_nt: TGTGCCAGCAGTGGCAGCACTAGCGGGCGAGATACGCAGTATTTT
d_call: TRBD2
v_call: TRBV2
clone_size: NA
j_call: TRBJ2-3

cdr3_aa: CASMRGQIYEQYF
cdr3_nt: TGTGCCAGCATGAGGGGACAGATATACGAGCAGTACTTC
d_call: TRBD1
v_call: TRBV6-1
clone_size: NA
j_call: TRBJ2-7

cdr3_aa: CAISESGTGNSPLHF
cdr3_nt: TGTGCCATCAGTGAGTCAGGGACAGGGAATTCACCCCTCCACTTT
d_call: TRBD1
v_call: TRBV10-3
clone_size: NA
j_call: TRBJ1-6

cdr3_aa: CASSVEHSYGHTF
cdr3_nt: TGTGCCAGCAGCGTAGAGCACAGCTATGGCCACACCTTC
d_call: NA
v_call: TRBV9
clone_size: once
j_call: TRBJ1-2

cdr3_aa: CAWSPPDMIPAEKLFF
cdr3_nt: TGTGCCTGGAGTCCTCCTGACATGATCCCAGCCGAAAAACTGTTTTTT
d_call: NA
v_call: TRBV30
clone_size: NA
j_call: TRBJ1-4

cdr3_aa: CASSLGTAQGNTEAFF
cdr3_nt: TGTGCCAGCAGCCTAGGGACAGCGCAAGGGAACACTGAAGCTTTCTTT
d_call: TRBD1
v_call: TRBV7-2
clone_size: NA
j_call: TRBJ1-1

cdr3_aa: CDLCHRVYGYTF
cdr3_nt: TGTGACCTTTGCCATCGGGTATATGGCTACACCTTC
d_call: NA
v_call: TRBV6-4
clone_size: NA
j_call: TRBJ1-2

cdr3_aa: CASRSGTETYEQYF
cdr3_nt: TGTGCCAGCAGATCCGGGACAGAAACCTACGAGCAGTACTTC
d_call: TRBD1
v_call: TRBV11-2
clone_size: NA
j_call: TRBJ2-7

cdr3_aa: CASSTGQVQETQYF
cdr3_nt: TGCGCCAGCAGCACCGGACAGGTACAAGAGACCCAGTACTTC
d_call: TRBD1
v_call: TRBV5-1
clone_size: NA
j_call: TRBJ2-5

cdr3_aa: CASSLGSVQETQYF
cdr3_nt: TGCGCCAGCAGCTTGGGATCGGTCCAAGAGACCCAGTACTTC
d_call: NA
v_call: TRBV5-1
clone_size: NA
j_call: TRBJ2-5

cdr3_aa: CASGLVLTGQDQPQHF
cdr3_nt: TGTGCTAGTGGTTTGGTACTGACAGGGCAAGATCAGCCCCAGCATTTT
d_call: TRBD1
v_call: TRBV12-5
clone_size: NA
j_call: TRBJ1-5

cdr3_aa: CASSPGQGWDSPLHF
cdr3_nt: TGTGCCAGCAGCCCGGGACAGGGCTGGGATTCACCCCTCCACTTT
d_call: TRBD1
v_call: TRBV6-1
clone_size: NA
j_call: TRBJ1-6

cdr3_aa: CASSLRETQYF
cdr3_nt: TGCGCCAGCTCACTCCGAGAGACCCAGTACTTC
d_call: NA
v_call: TRBV5-1
clone_size: NA
j_call: TRBJ2-5

cdr3_aa: CASSVRGSNTEAFF
cdr3_nt: TGTGCCAGCAGTGTTCGGGGGTCGAACACTGAAGCTTTCTTT
d_call: NA
v_call: TRBV6-6
clone_size: NA
j_call: TRBJ1-1

cdr3_aa: CASSQKGDSLSSGNTIYF
cdr3_nt: TGTGCCAGCAGCCAGAAAGGGGACAGTCTGAGCTCTGGAAACACCATATATTTT
d_call: TRBD1
v_call: TRBV4-2
clone_size: NA
j_call: TRBJ1-3

cdr3_aa: CASSLIGLAGIGELFF
cdr3_nt: TGTGCCAGCAGTTTAATAGGACTAGCGGGGATCGGGGAGCTGTTTTTT
d_call: TRBD2
v_call: TRBV27
clone_size: NA
j_call: TRBJ2-2

cdr3_aa: CASSSAGSNIQYF
cdr3_nt: TGTGCCAGCAGCTCGGCGGGCTCAAACATTCAGTACTTC
d_call: NA
v_call: TRBV5-6
clone_size: NA
j_call: TRBJ2-4

cdr3_aa: CASRRAVGELFF
cdr3_nt: TGTGCCAGCAGGCGGGCCGTCGGGGAGCTGTTTTTT
d_call: NA
v_call: TRBV14
clone_size: NA
j_call: TRBJ2-2

cdr3_aa: CASTEALAKNIQYF
cdr3_nt: TGTGCCAGCACCGAAGCCCTAGCCAAAAACATTCAGTACTTC
d_call: NA
v_call: TRBV7-2
clone_size: NA
j_call: TRBJ2-4

cdr3_aa: CASSYSAGGSPLHF
cdr3_nt: TGTGCCAGCAGTTACTCGGCCGGAGGTTCACCCCTCCACTTT
d_call: NA
v_call: TRBV6-6
clone_size: NA
j_call: TRBJ1-6

cdr3_aa: CASSDSVDGPDTQYF
cdr3_nt: TGTGCCAGCAGTGACTCTGTAGATGGGCCAGATACGCAGTATTTT
d_call: NA
v_call: TRBV6-4
clone_size: NA
j_call: TRBJ2-3

cdr3_aa: CASSIGNIEAFF
cdr3_nt: TGTGCCAGTAGTATAGGTAACATCGAAGCTTTCTTT
d_call: NA
v_call: TRBV19
clone_size: few
j_call: TRBJ1-1

cdr3_aa: CASSTGRTEGSYNSPLHF
cdr3_nt: TGTGCCAGCAGCACAGGACGCACGGAGGGTTCCTATAATTCACCCCTCCACTTT
d_call: NA
v_call: TRBV7-2
clone_size: NA
j_call: TRBJ1-6

cdr3_aa: CASSLSGGTAEQYF
cdr3_nt: TGTGCCAGCAGCCTTAGCGGAGGGACTGCGGAGCAGTACTTC
d_call: NA
v_call: TRBV9
clone_size: NA
j_call: TRBJ2-7

cdr3_aa: CATIGGGGTEAFF
cdr3_nt: TGTGCCACCATCGGTGGGGGGGGTACTGAAGCTTTCTTT
d_call: NA
v_call: TRBV10-3
clone_size: NA
j_call: TRBJ1-1

cdr3_aa: CASLPGTAPGELFF
cdr3_nt: TGTGCCAGCCTACCCGGGACAGCACCCGGGGAGCTGTTTTTT
d_call: TRBD1
v_call: TRBV6-5
clone_size: few
j_call: TRBJ2-2

cdr3_aa: CASSLGGSSGANVLTF
cdr3_nt: TGCGCCAGCAGCTTGGGGGGCAGCTCTGGGGCCAACGTCCTGACTTTC
d_call: NA
v_call: TRBV5-1
clone_size: NA
j_call: TRBJ2-6

cdr3_aa: CASSELSGGSNEQFF
cdr3_nt: TGTGCCAGCAGTGAATTAAGCGGGGGATCGAATGAGCAGTTCTTC
d_call: TRBD2
v_call: TRBV6-1
clone_size: NA
j_call: TRBJ2-1